Sequencing of this TCR beta chain was carried out in a study of regulatory T cells in long-lasting Graves disease. Background on the study: Graves' patients who were just diagnosed had used antithyroid drugs for under 3 months.

This clonotype has at least ten counts. The V and J ends lost 6 bases and 4 bases respectively, with 23 bases between them. In germline, CDR1 is MNHNS, CDR2 SASEGT. This CDR3 is 17 amino acids long. The time point here: newly diagnosed GD, antithyroid drugs for less than 3 months. Scientists built the TCR library using RNA that was extracted from PBMCs. One endocrinology department in Xi'an, China, was where patients came from. Combining iRepertoire HTBI primers with Arm-PCR of CDR3 regions, the authors built TCR beta libraries. TCRdb ran MiXCR on the multiplex PCR reads and lists one entry per CDR3 protein. The sample shows 550,000 or so distinct CDR3 sequences, about 12% of them seen only once. This sample also belongs to another study, concerning T cells in Graves' hyperthyroidism and ophthalmopathy. That report adds: Exclusions: uncontrolled infection, other autoimmune disease, pregnancy, lactation.

The TCR originated in a young woman with Graves disease. The input for sequencing was peripheral blood mononuclear cells (PBMCs), taken at new diagnosis, from a patient treated with antithyroid drugs. The V and J genes are TRBV6-1 and TRBJ2-3, with D maybe TRBD2 (5 bases). The CDR3 sequence is CASRPTPGSWTADTQYF. The DNA for the CDR3 is TGTGCCAGCAGACCTACGCCGGGATCTTGGACCGCAGATACGCAGTATTTT.